This T cell receptor beta chain is drawn from a study of shared clonotypes between healthy human individuals. Findings of the study overall: Rarefaction revealed incomplete sorted-subset sequencing despite large depth. Clonotypes shared by all four sorted-subset donors had higher generation probabilities than non-shared clonotypes.

With regard to this clone: What it binds is not known.

TCRdb keeps only in-frame clones here, not all; method: immunoSEQ multiplex PCR. The data hold about 1.1 million clones, with 60% to 80% observed a single time. The CDR3 length is 15 residues. V shed 2 bases and J 9 bases; nucleotides not matched to a gene: 8. The germline gives CDR1 WSHSY, CDR2 SAAADI. The sample taken for sequencing was memory CD4+ T cells from PBMCs. Subset: CD45RA-negative fraction. The chain links TRBV10-2 to TRBJ1-3; 9 bases line up with TRBD1. This clonotype was sampled from a man aged 18 to 29 in good health. Some clones in this sample may be carry-over from other donors' samples. In nucleotides, the CDR3 is TGCGCCAGCAGTGAGAAGGGACAGGGTGTGAGCACCATATATTTT. This gives the protein CASSEKGQGVSTIYF.